What follows are 18 T cell receptor beta chains derived from one specimen sequenced in a study of vaccination and CD4 T cells after COVID-19. Cultured CD4+ T-cell DNA underwent Oncomine TCR Beta short-read sequencing. Using its own MiXCR run on the PCR reads, TCRdb lists one record per CDR3 protein. Of under 30,000 distinct CDR3 sequences in the sample, over 60% were seen once. These receptors have no known antigen. Treatment of the sample: approximately 10-day PBMC culture with coronavirus spike peptide pools or control peptides (ViraFEST assay). The source material was CD4+ T cells from blood, cultured in vitro, sampled after SARS-CoV-2 vaccination. These receptors all come from a human donor who received a COVID-19 vaccine.

This clonotype was observed a handful of times. This rearrangement joins TRBV19 to TRBJ1-6; D remains ambiguous. Germline loops: CDR1 LNHDA, CDR2 SQIVND (reference sequence). This CDR3 has 13 amino acids. Trimming removed 6 bases from V and 8 bases from J, with 11 bases in between. The CDR3 is CASRRKVDSPLHF. CDR3 nucleotide sequence: TGTGCCAGTAGGCGGAAGGTGGATTCACCCCTCCACTTT.

The chain has TRBV5-4 and TRBJ1-1; no definite D call. The V gene's germline CDR1 is SGHNT and CDR2 YYREEE (reference sequence). Trimming shortened V by 1 base and J by 5 bases, and 9 bases separated the two germline ends. The CDR3 spans 13 residues. In DNA form, the CDR3 reads TGTGCCAGCAGCTTGACGGGGAAGACTGAAGCTTTCTTT. Protein: CASSLTGKTEAFF. The entire variable domain, with the rest obtained from reference TRBV5-4 and TRBJ1-1, is as follows: ETGVTQSPTHLIKTRGQQVTLRCSSQSGHNTVSWYQQALGQGPQFIFQYYREEENGRGNFPPRFSGLQFPNYSSELNVNALELDDSALYLCASSLTGKTEAFFGQGTRLTVV.

The chain recombines TRBV6-2 or TRBV6-3 with TRBJ1-6, with a possible D match to TRBD1 (5 bases). CDR1 is MNHEY, CDR2 SVGEGT, per germline. The V gene lost 2 bases and the J gene lost 9 bases, with 14 bases spanning the gap. The CDR3 covers 15 residues. CDR3 region: CASSYSGAWRSPLHF. In nucleotides, the CDR3 is TGTGCCAGCAGTTACAGCGGGGCATGGCGTTCACCCCTCCACTTT.

This clonotype came up a few times. The V and J genes are TRBV6-1 and TRBJ2-5; 11 nucleotides line up with TRBD2. This CDR3 comprises 17 residues. Germline V gene sequence: CDR1 MNHNS, CDR2 SASEGT. J was trimmed by 9 bases and V by 7 bases; bases with no gene match: 19. DNA for the CDR3: TGTGCCAGCATCCCAGTCCCACTAGCGGGGGCCTCCCGGGCCCAGTACTTC. Translating it yields CASIPVPLAGASRAQYF.

This clonotype showed up just once. This rearrangement joins TRBV6-1 to TRBJ1-1; the match to TRBD1 covers 8 bases. Germline V gene data show CDR1 as MNHNS and CDR2 as SASEGT. The junction had 2 bases not matched to a gene; V was cut back by 1 base and J by 1 base. The CDR3 extends over 15 amino acids. The CDR3 nucleotides read TGTGCCAGCAGTGAAGTGGGGACAGGGAACACTGAAGCTTTCTTT. Protein: CASSEVGTGNTEAFF.

This clonotype was counted between two and nine times. The chain has TRBV7-9 and TRBJ1-1, with D unclear. The CDR3 is made up of 13 amino acids. The germline V gene encodes CDR1 SEHNR and CDR2 FQNEAQ (reference sequence). The ends were cut back, 2 bases at V and 0 bases at J, with 4 bases in the middle. Here the CDR3 DNA reads TGTGCCAGCAGCTTAAGCATGAACACTGAAGCTTTCTTT. It yields the protein CASSLSMNTEAFF.

J is TRBJ1-2 and V is TRBV20-1; 8 bases are a match to TRBD1. CDR3 length: 14 residues. The V segment lost 0 bases and the J segment 7 bases; nucleotides outside the gene matches: 7. From germline, CDR1 is DFQATT and CDR2 SNEGSKA (reference sequence). In nucleotides, the CDR3 is TGCAGTGCTAGAGATTCGACAGGGGCAGGTGGCTACACCTTC. The encoded protein is CSARDSTGAGGYTF.

This clonotype showed up just a few times. The J gene is TRBJ2-1, the V gene TRBV6-1, with unresolved D. The CDR3 is made up of 11 amino acids. V was trimmed by 2 bases and J by 8 bases, leaving 4 bases between them. Germline CDR1 and CDR2: MNHNS and SASEGT. This CDR3 is CASSERYEQFF. CDR3 DNA: TGTGCCAGCAGTGAACGGTATGAGCAGTTCTTC.

The rearrangement uses TRBV20-1 and TRBJ2-2; 7 bases map to TRBD2. Trimming removed 3 bases from V and 5 bases from J; junction bases left unmatched: 9. CDR1 is DFQATT and CDR2 is SNEGSKA in the germline V gene (reference sequence). This CDR3 contains 15 residues. This CDR3 reads CSASHSGLGTGELFF. CDR3 nucleotide sequence: TGCAGTGCTAGCCATTCTGGACTAGGGACCGGGGAGCTGTTTTTT.

The chain recombines TRBV7-9 with TRBJ2-2; either TRBD1 or TRBD2 may fit D (5 bases each). V lost 5 bases to trimming and J lost 5 bases, with 18 bases between them. This CDR3 contains 16 residues. Germline V gene sequence: CDR1 SEHNR, CDR2 FQNEAQ (reference sequence). The CDR3 protein is CASSPIQSGGTGELFF. DNA for the CDR3: TGTGCCAGCAGCCCAATTCAATCTGGGGGAACCGGGGAGCTGTTTTTT.

This chain joins TRBV10-1 and TRBJ1-1, with D unresolved. Between the trimmed V and J ends, which lost 6 bases and 1 base, there was a span of 9 bases. The CDR3 extends over 13 amino acids. Germline values: CDR1 WNHNN, CDR2 SYGVQD (reference sequence). This CDR3 reads CASRPDGNTEAFF. CDR3 sequence (DNA): TGCGCCAGCAGGCCCGACGGGAACACTGAAGCTTTCTTT.

This clonotype was seen a handful of times. The CDR3 reads CASSPFTSGETQYF. In nucleotides, the CDR3 is TGTGCCAGCAGTCCCTTCACTAGCGGAGAGACCCAGTACTTC. This chain links TRBV7-2 with TRBJ2-5, with TRBD2 identical over 8 bases. The germline CDR1 and CDR2 sequences are SGHTA and FQGNSA. The trim removed 6 bases at V and 4 bases at J, leaving 7 bases unmatched. CDR3 length equals 14 residues.

The gene calls are TRBV19 and TRBJ1-2; D not certain. The V end lost 6 bases, the J end lost 0 bases, and 8 bases lay between the germline ends. This CDR3 has 13 residues. The germline gives CDR1 LNHDA, CDR2 SQIVND (reference sequence). The CDR3 reads CASRTGANYGYTF. Here the CDR3 DNA reads TGTGCCAGTAGGACGGGAGCTAACTATGGCTACACCTTC.

V gene TRBV7-9 combines with J gene TRBJ2-5; no reliable D call. The CDR3 has 13 residues. Germline assignment: CDR1 SEHNR and CDR2 FQNEAQ (reference sequence). Deletions cut 5 bases from V and 5 bases from J, with 12 bases between. The CDR3 coding sequence is TGTGCCAGCAGCCAGGAACCCGGGGAGACCCAGTACTTC. This sequence encodes CASSQEPGETQYF.

Only a few counts were recorded for this clonotype. The gene calls are TRBV7-2 and TRBJ2-5, with 11 positions matching TRBD2. Germline V gene data show CDR1 as SGHTA and CDR2 as FQGNSA. The CDR3 is 16 residues long. J gave up 2 bases and V 5 bases, and 7 bases lay outside the gene matches. This chain's CDR3 is CASSLGLAGIQETQYF. The CDR3 DNA is TGTGCCAGCAGCCTAGGACTAGCGGGCATACAAGAGACCCAGTACTTC.

A few counts support this clonotype. The J gene is TRBJ1-6, the V gene TRBV20-1; a weak D match, TRBD1 (6 bases). This CDR3 comprises 14 residues. The V end was cut by 1 base, the J end by 2 bases, with 6 bases between. Per germline, CDR1 DFQATT and CDR2 SNEGSKA (reference sequence). In DNA form, the CDR3 reads TGCAGTGCTAGAGGACAGGCCTATAATTCACCCCTCCACTTT. This codes for CSARGQAYNSPLHF.

The J gene is TRBJ1-2, the V gene TRBV20-1; D might be TRBD1 (6 bases). V was trimmed by 6 bases and J by 4 bases, leaving 12 bases between them. Per germline, CDR1 DFQATT and CDR2 SNEGSKA (reference sequence). This CDR3 region has 12 residues. In nucleotides, the CDR3 is TGCAGTGCCCGAGGGGGGACCTATGGCTACACCTTC. Its translation is CSARGGTYGYTF.

The chain employs TRBV6-1 and TRBJ2-7; 16 nucleotides align to TRBD2. The ends lost 7 bases at V and 3 bases at J; junction bases unmatched: 3. Germline V gene lookup returns CDR1 MNHNS and CDR2 SASEGT. The CDR3 sequence is 15 residues long. The DNA for the CDR3 is TGTGCCAGCATGGGACTAGCGGGGGGGAACTACGAGCAGTACTTC. This gives the protein CASMGLAGGNYEQYF.